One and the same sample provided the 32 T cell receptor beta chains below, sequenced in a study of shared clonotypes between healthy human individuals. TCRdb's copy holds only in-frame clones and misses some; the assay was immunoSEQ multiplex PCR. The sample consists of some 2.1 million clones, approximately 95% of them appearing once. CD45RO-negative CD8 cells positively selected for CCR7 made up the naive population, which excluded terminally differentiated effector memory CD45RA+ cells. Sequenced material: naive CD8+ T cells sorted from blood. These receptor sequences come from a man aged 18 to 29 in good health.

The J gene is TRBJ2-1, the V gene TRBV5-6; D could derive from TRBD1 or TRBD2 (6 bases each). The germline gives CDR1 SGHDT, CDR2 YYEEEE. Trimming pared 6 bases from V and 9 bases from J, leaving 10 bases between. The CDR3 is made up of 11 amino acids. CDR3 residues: CASTWGAEQFF. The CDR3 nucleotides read TGTGCCAGCACCTGGGGGGCTGAGCAGTTCTTC.

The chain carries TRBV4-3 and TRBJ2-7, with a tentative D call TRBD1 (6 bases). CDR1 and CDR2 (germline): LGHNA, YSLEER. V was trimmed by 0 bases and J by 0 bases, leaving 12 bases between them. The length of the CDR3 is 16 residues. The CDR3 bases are TGCGCCAGCAGCCAAGATTTACAGGGTGGCTCCTACGAGCAGTACTTC. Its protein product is CASSQDLQGGSYEQYF.

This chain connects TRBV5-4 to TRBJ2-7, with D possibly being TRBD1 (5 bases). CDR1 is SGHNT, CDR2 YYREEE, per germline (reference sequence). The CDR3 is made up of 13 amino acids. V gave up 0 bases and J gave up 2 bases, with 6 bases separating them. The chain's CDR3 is CASSLADTYEQYF. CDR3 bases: TGTGCCAGCAGCTTGGCGGACACCTACGAGCAGTACTTC.

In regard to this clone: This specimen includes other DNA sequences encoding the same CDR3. CDR3 protein: CASSLGGINQPQHF. The CDR3 bases are TGTGCCAGCAGCTTGGGAGGGATCAATCAGCCCCAGCATTTT. The genes are TRBV5-8 and TRBJ1-5, with D hard to call. Germline CDR1 SGHTS, CDR2 YDEGEE. The germline V and J ends were trimmed by 0 bases and 3 bases, with 7 bases remaining between them. The CDR3 is 14 residues long.

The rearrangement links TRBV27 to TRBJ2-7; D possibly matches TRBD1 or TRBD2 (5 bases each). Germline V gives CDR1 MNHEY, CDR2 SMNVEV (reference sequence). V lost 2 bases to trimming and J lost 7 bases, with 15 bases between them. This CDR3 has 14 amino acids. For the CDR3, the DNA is TGTGCCAGCAGTTTACCCCGGGGCCTTGGGGAGCAGTACTTC. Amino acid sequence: CASSLPRGLGEQYF.

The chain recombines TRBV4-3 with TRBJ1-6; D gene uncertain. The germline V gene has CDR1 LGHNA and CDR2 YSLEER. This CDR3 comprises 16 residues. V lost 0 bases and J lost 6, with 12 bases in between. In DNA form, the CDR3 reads TGCGCCAGCAGCCAAGACCACGGAGCACTTAATTCACCCCTCCACTTT. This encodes CASSQDHGALNSPLHF.

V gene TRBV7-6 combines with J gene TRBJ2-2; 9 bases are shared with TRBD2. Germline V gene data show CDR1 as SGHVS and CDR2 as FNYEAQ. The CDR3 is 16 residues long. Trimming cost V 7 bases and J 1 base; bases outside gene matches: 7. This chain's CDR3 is CASTIGTSRNTGELFF. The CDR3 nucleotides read TGTGCCAGCACGATCGGGACTAGCCGGAACACCGGGGAGCTGTTTTTT. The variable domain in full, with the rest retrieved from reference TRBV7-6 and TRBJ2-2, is GAGVSQSPRYKVTKRGQDVALRCDPISGHVSLYWYRQALGQGPEFLTYFNYEAQQDKSGLPNDRFSAERPEGSISTLTIQRTEQRDSAMYRCASTIGTSRNTGELFFGEGSRLTVL.

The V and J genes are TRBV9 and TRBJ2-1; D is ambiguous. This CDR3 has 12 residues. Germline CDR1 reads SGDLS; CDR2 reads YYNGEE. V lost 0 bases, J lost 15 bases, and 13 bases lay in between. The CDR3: CASSVGYAERFF. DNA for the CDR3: TGTGCCAGCAGCGTAGGGTACGCGGAACGGTTCTTC.

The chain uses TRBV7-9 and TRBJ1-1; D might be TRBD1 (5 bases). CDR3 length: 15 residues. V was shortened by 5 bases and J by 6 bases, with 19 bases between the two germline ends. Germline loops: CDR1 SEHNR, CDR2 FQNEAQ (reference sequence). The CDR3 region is CASSPTDTREAEAFF. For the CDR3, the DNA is TGTGCCAGCAGCCCCACGGACACCCGGGAGGCTGAAGCTTTCTTT.

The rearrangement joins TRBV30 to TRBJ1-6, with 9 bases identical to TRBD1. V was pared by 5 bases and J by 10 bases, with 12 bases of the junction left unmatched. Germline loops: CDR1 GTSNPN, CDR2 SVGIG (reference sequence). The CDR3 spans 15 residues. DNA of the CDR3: TGTGCCTGGCAACATCTGGGGACAGGGCACTCACCCCTCCACTTT. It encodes CAWQHLGTGHSPLHF.

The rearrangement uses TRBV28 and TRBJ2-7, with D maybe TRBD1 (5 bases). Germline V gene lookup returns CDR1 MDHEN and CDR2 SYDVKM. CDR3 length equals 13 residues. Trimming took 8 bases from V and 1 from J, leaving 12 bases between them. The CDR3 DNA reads TGTGCCAGCGGCCCCAGGGAATCCTACGAGCAGTACTTC. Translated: CASGPRESYEQYF.

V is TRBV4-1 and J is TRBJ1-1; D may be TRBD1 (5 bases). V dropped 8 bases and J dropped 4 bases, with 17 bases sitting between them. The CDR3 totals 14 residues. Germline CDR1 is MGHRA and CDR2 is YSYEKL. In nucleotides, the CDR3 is TGCGCCAGCGCACCTAGTGGGGGGGGCACTGAAGCTTTCTTT. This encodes CASAPSGGGTEAFF.

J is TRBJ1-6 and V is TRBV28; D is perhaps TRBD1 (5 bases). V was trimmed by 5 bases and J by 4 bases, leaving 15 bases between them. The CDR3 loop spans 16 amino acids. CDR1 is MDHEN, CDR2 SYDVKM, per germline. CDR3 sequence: CASSLPGTDYNSPLHF. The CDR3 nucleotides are TGTGCCAGCAGTCTGCCCGGGACGGATTATAATTCACCCCTCCACTTT. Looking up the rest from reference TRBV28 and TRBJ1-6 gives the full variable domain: DVKVTQSSRYLVKRTGEKVFLECVQDMDHENMFWYRQDPGLGLRLIYFSYDVKMKEKGDIPEGYSVSREKKERFSLILESASTNQTSMYLCASSLPGTDYNSPLHFGNGTRLTVT.

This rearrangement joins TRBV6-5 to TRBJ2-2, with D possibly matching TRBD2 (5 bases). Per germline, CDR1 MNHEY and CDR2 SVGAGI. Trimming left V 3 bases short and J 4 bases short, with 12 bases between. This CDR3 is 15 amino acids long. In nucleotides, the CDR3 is TGTGCCAGCAGTTATTCTGGGAGTCCCACCGGGGAGCTGTTTTTT. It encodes CASSYSGSPTGELFF.

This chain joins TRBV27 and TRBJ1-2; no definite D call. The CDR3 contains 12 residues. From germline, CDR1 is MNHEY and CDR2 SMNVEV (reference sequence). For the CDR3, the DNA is TGTGCAGCCGGACCGGGCCCCTATGGCTACACCTTC. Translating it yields CAAGPGPYGYTF.

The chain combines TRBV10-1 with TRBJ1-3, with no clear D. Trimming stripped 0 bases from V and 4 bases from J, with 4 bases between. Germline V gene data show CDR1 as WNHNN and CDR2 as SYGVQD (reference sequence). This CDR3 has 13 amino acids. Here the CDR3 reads CASSESLGNTIYF. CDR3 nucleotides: TGCGCCAGCAGTGAGTCGTTAGGAAACACCATATATTTT.

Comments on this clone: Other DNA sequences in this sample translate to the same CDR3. As DNA, the CDR3 is TGCGCCAGCAGCCAAGGGGGCAACTATGGCTACACCTTC. Its translation is CASSQGGNYGYTF. This chain joins TRBV4-3 and TRBJ1-2; possible D gene TRBD1, 5 bases. This CDR3 contains 13 residues. Germline lookup yields CDR1 LGHNA and CDR2 YSLEER. V gave up 1 base and J gave up 2 bases, with 5 bases separating them.

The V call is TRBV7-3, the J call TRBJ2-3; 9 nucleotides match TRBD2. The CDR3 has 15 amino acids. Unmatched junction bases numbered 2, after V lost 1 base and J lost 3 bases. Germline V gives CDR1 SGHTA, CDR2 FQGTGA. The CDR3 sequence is CASSLSGGETDTQYF. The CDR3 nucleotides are TGTGCCAGCAGCTTAAGCGGGGGGGAGACAGATACGCAGTATTTT.

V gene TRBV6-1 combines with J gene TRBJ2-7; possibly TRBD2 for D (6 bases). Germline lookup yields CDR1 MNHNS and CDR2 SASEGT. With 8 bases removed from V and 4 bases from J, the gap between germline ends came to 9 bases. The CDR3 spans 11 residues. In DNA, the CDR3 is TGTGCCAGCTCTCGGGAGTACGAGCAGTACTTC. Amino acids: CASSREYEQYF.

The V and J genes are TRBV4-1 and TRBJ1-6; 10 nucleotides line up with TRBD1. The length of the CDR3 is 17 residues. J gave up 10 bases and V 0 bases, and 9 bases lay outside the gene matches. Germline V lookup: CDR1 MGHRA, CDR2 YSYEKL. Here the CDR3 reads CASSQDPSGTGVSPLHF. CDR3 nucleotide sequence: TGCGCCAGCAGCCAAGATCCATCCGGGACAGGGGTATCACCCCTCCACTTT.

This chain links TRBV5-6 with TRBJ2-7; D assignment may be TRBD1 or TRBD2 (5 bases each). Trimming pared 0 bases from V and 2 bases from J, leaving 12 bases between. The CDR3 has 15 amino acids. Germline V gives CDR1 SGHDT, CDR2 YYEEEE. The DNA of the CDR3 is TGTGCCAGCAGCTTGGAGGGGACGGTTACCTACGAGCAGTACTTC. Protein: CASSLEGTVTYEQYF.

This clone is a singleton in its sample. The CDR3 sequence is CASSSTSGGAGEQFF. Written as DNA, the CDR3 is TGTGCCAGCAGTTCGACTAGCGGGGGGGCTGGTGAGCAGTTCTTC. This sequence joins TRBV7-9 and TRBJ2-1, with 14 bases lining up with TRBD2. V lost 6 bases to trimming and J lost 9 bases; unmatched junction nucleotides: 7. Germline loops: CDR1 SEHNR, CDR2 FQNEAQ (reference sequence). The CDR3 has 15 residues.

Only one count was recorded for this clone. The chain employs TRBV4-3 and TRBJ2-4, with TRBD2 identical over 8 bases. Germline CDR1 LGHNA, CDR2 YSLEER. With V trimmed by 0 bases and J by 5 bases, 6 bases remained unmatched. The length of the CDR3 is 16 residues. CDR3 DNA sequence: TGCGCCAGCAGCCAAGAGTTAGCGGGGAACGAAAACATTCAGTACTTC. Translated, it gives CASSQELAGNENIQYF.

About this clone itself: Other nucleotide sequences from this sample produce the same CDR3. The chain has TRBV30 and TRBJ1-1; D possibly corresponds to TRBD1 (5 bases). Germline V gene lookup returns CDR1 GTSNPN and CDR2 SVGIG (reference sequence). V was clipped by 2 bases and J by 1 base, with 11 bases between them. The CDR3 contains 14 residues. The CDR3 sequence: CAWSLGTGNTEAFF. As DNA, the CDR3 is TGTGCCTGGAGTTTAGGGACGGGGAACACTGAAGCTTTCTTT. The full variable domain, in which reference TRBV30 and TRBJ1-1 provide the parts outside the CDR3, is SQTIHQWPATLVQPVGSPLSLECTVEGTSNPNLYWYRQAAGRGLQLLFYSVGIGQISSEVPQNLSASRPQDRQFILSSKKLLLSDSGFYLCAWSLGTGNTEAFFGQGTRLTVV.

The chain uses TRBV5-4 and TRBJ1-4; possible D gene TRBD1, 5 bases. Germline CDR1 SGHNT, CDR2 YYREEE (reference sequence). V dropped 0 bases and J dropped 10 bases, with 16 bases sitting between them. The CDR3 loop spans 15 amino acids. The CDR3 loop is CASSLGDDLGGKLFF. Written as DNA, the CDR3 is TGTGCCAGCAGCTTGGGGGACGACTTGGGGGGAAAACTGTTTTTT.

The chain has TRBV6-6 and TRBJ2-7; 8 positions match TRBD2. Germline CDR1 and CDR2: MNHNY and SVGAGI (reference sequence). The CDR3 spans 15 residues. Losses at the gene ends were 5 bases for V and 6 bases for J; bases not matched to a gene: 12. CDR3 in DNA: TGTGCCAGCAGTACTCTAAGCGGGGGACTCCCCGAGCAGTACTTC. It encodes CASSTLSGGLPEQYF.

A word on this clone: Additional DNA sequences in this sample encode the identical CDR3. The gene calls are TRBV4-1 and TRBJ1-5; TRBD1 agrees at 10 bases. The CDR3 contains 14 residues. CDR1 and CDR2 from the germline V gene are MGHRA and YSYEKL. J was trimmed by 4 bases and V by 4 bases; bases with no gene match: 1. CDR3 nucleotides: TGCGCCAGCAGCCTGGGACAGGGGAATCAGCCCCAGCATTTT. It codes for CASSLGQGNQPQHF.

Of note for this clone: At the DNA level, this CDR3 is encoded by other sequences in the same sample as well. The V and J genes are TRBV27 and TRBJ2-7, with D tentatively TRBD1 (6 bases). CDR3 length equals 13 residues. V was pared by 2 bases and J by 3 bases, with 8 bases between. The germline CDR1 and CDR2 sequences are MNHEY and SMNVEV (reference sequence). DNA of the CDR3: TGTGCCAGCAGTTTAGGACAGAGCTACGAGCAGTACTTC. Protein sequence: CASSLGQSYEQYF.

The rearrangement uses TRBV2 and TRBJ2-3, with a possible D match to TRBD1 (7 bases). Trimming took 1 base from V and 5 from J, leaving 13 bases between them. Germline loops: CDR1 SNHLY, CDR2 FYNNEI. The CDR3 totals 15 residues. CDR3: CASSEVEGAGDTQYF. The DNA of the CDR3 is TGTGCCAGCAGTGAAGTGGAGGGGGCGGGAGATACGCAGTATTTT.

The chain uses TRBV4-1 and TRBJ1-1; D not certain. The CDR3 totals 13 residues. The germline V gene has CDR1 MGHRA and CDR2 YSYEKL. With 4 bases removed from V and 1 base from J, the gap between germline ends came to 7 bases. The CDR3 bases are TGCGCCAGCAGCCGAGCAGAGAACACTGAAGCTTTCTTT. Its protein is CASSRAENTEAFF.

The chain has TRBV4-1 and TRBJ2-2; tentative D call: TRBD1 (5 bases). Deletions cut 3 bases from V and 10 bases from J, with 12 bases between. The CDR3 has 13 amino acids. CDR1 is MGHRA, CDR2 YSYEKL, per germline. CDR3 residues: CASSQVGAVELFF. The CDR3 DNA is TGCGCCAGCAGCCAGGTTGGGGCCGTGGAGCTGTTTTTT.

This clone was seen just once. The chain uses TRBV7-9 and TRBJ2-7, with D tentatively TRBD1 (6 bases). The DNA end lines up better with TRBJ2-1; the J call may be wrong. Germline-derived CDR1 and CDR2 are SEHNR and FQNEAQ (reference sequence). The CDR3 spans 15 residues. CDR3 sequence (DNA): TGTGCCAGCAGCCCCCTCCAGACAGGAAACTACGAGCAGTTCTTC. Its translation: CASSPLQTGNYEQFF.